This is a list of T cell receptor beta chains from one sample in a study of cytomegalovirus exposure and HLA in healthy donors. Produced via immunoSEQ multiplex PCR; TCRdb's table is partial and in-frame only. The sample yields around 120,000 clones, less than 85% seen once. The material sequenced was PBMCs. These receptors all come from a man aged 25 to 40 in good health and CMV-seronegative. The CDR3 runs from the conserved cysteine through the conserved F or W. The order of the fields is clone size, D gene, V gene, J gene, CDR3 protein, CDR3 DNA. D genes are given only for firm matches. The size entry is marked missing in some rows and otherwise reads once, few, many or a size class.

>once|.|TRBV27|TRBJ2-7
CASSPAGTRFYEQYF
TGTGCCAGCAGCCCGGCGGGGACCCGATTTTACGAGCAGTACTTC
>.|TRBD1|TRBV9|TRBJ2-7
CASSVEGDRRYEQYF
TGTGCCAGCAGCGTAGAGGGGGACAGGCGCTACGAGCAGTACTTC
>.|.|TRBV7-2|TRBJ2-1
CASSLYNNEQFF
TGTGCCAGCAGCTTATATAACAATGAGCAGTTCTTC
>.|.|TRBV29-1|TRBJ1-2
CSVTPAVGGYPF
TGCAGCGTCACACCCGCGGTGGGTGGCTACCCCTTC
>.|TRBD1|TRBV9|TRBJ2-7
CASSGAGGRYEQYF
TGTGCCAGCAGCGGGGCAGGGGGCAGGTACGAGCAGTACTTC
>few|TRBD2|TRBV29-1|TRBJ2-1
CSVASGRVRSSYNEQFF
TGCAGCGTCGCTAGCGGGAGAGTAAGGAGCTCCTACAATGAGCAGTTCTTC
>.|TRBD1|TRBV29-1|TRBJ2-7
CSVEDRETYEQYF
TGCAGCGTTGAGGACAGGGAGACCTACGAGCAGTACTTC
>.|.|TRBV7-2|TRBJ2-7
CASSLGARTYEQYF
TGTGCCAGCAGCTTAGGTGCCAGGACCTACGAGCAGTACTTC
>.|.|TRBV9|TRBJ1-1
CASSVNENPIGIEGTEAFF
TGTGCCAGCAGCGTAAACGAGAACCCCATTGGAATAGAGGGCACTGAAGCTTTCTTT
>.|.|TRBV27|TRBJ2-7
CASSSLPHRASYEQYF
TGTGCCAGCAGTTCCCTGCCCCACAGGGCGTCCTACGAGCAGTACTTC
>.|.|TRBV14|TRBJ2-5
CASSQDLGSVTQYF
TGTGCCAGCAGCCAAGATCTTGGCTCAGTGACCCAGTACTTC
>.|.|TRBV7-3|TRBJ1-2
CASSLNRGESGYTF
TGTGCCAGCAGCTTAAATCGGGGGGAGTCTGGCTACACCTTC
>.|TRBD2|TRBV10-2|TRBJ2-3
CASSESRLASLTDTQYF
TGCGCCAGCAGTGAGTCGAGACTAGCCTCTCTCACAGATACGCAGTATTTT
>.|TRBD1|TRBV27|TRBJ2-7
CASSPWDRASEQYF
TGTGCCAGCAGTCCCTGGGACAGGGCATCCGAGCAGTACTTC
>.|TRBD1|TRBV19|TRBJ1-2
CASSIGTGGFHGYTF
TGTGCCAGTAGTATAGGGACAGGGGGTTTCCATGGCTACACCTTC
>.|.|TRBV5-1|TRBJ2-1
CASQSGLAYNEQFF
TGCGCCAGCCAGAGCGGACTTGCTTACAATGAGCAGTTCTTC